Listed below are T cell receptor beta chains from one sample, sequenced in a study of blood T cell repertoires in COVID-19. Some clones are missing from TCRdb's copy, which holds only in-frame ones; the method was immunoSEQ multiplex PCR. The table records about 84,000 clones, around 88% of them present only once. The sequenced sample consisted of peripheral blood. These receptors were collected from a man older than 75 with active or convalescent COVID-19. The CDR3 runs from the conserved cysteine through the conserved F or W. Fields, in order: J gene, V gene, CDR3 protein.

J gene: TRBJ1-1
V gene: TRBV2
CDR3 protein: CARKRDTNTEAFF

J gene: TRBJ1-6
V gene: TRBV6-5
CDR3 protein: CASSSFRFSPLHF

J gene: TRBJ2-6
V gene: TRBV6-4
CDR3 protein: CASSDPGANVLTF

J gene: TRBJ1-3
V gene: TRBV19
CDR3 protein: CASSPWTGGVNTIYF

J gene: TRBJ1-1
V gene: TRBV5-4
CDR3 protein: CASSGDSSLRNTEAFF

J gene: TRBJ1-2
V gene: TRBV5-1
CDR3 protein: CASSATGTGVGYGYTF

J gene: TRBJ2-3
V gene: TRBV2
CDR3 protein: CASIPGGLPDTQYF

J gene: TRBJ1-1
V gene: TRBV2
CDR3 protein: CASKDGGGRTEAFF

J gene: TRBJ1-1
V gene: TRBV4-2
CDR3 protein: CASSPPVGTEAFF

J gene: TRBJ2-5
V gene: TRBV14
CDR3 protein: CASSQEWERETQYF

J gene: TRBJ1-3
V gene: TRBV9
CDR3 protein: CASSLDRGGGNTIYF

J gene: TRBJ1-1
V gene: TRBV7-8
CDR3 protein: CASSLAGAVRTEAFF

J gene: TRBJ1-1
V gene: TRBV5-5
CDR3 protein: CASSGGEGGWDTEAFF

J gene: TRBJ2-7
V gene: TRBV5-1
CDR3 protein: CASSSPSRVEQYF

J gene: TRBJ1-2
V gene: TRBV28
CDR3 protein: CASSLLANYGYTF